The 23 T cell receptor beta chains below come from one sample, sequenced in a study of control samples from healthy donors and cancer patients. Data came from immunoSEQ multiplex PCR; TCRdb stores just in-frame clones and leaves some out. The sample carries about 54,000 clones, nearly 96% recorded once. The sequenced sample consisted of blood. The receptors were sampled from a woman aged 25 to 45 in good health.

The chain carries TRBV27 and TRBJ1-5; possible D gene TRBD1, 6 bases. This CDR3 has 14 amino acids. Deletions cut 2 bases from V and 3 bases from J, with 8 bases between. The V gene's germline CDR1 is MNHEY and CDR2 SMNVEV (reference sequence). The CDR3 spells CASSLAGANQPQHF. The DNA for the CDR3 is TGTGCCAGCAGTTTAGCAGGGGCCAATCAGCCCCAGCATTTT.

V and J are TRBV28 and TRBJ2-3; D is undetermined. V was trimmed by 10 bases and J by 4 bases, leaving 6 bases between them. Germline loops: CDR1 MDHEN, CDR2 SYDVKM. The CDR3 length is 10 residues. The CDR3 nucleotides are TGTGCCACGACACCAGATACGCAGTATTTT. Its protein product is CATTPDTQYF.

This clone was recorded only once. The V call is TRBV11-2, the J call TRBJ2-1; TRBD2 matches 10 bases. Germline CDR1 SGHAT, CDR2 FQNNGV. After removal of 1 base from V and 4 bases from J, the junction contained 1 base not matched to a gene. The CDR3 loop spans 15 amino acids. The CDR3 spells CASSLGTSGYNEQFF. The CDR3 DNA sequence: TGTGCCAGCAGCTTAGGGACTAGCGGTTACAATGAGCAGTTCTTC.

The chain employs TRBV7-9 and TRBJ2-7; D possibly corresponds to TRBD1 (7 bases). The length of the CDR3 is 15 residues. V was pared by 2 bases and J by 3 bases, with 14 bases between. The germline V gene has CDR1 SEHNR and CDR2 FQNEAQ (reference sequence). In nucleotides, the CDR3 is TGTGCCAGCAGCTTATTGGCAGGGGGGAACTACGAGCAGTACTTC. Protein: CASSLLAGGNYEQYF.

A single count supports this clone. The gene calls are TRBV3-1 (or the pseudogene TRBV3-2) and TRBJ2-3; 14 nucleotides agree with TRBD2. Germline V lookup: CDR1 LGHDT, CDR2 YNNKEL (reference sequence). The CDR3 is made up of 19 amino acids. The J segment lost 4 bases and the V segment lost 2 bases, leaving 11 bases of the junction unmatched. CDR3 nucleotide sequence: TGTGCCAGCAGCCAAACTAGGCCGGGACTAGCGGGAGAGCCAGATACGCAGTATTTT. Protein sequence: CASSQTRPGLAGEPDTQYF.

The V call is TRBV9, the J call TRBJ2-2; possible D gene TRBD2, 5 bases. Germline values: CDR1 SGDLS, CDR2 YYNGEE. The CDR3 extends over 14 amino acids. Trimming removed 4 bases at V and 5 bases at J, with 12 bases between. The CDR3 reads CASSHPGVTGELFF. CDR3 nucleotide sequence: TGTGCCAGCAGCCACCCCGGGGTTACCGGGGAGCTGTTTTTT.

The chain is built from TRBV5-4 and TRBJ2-1; D is undetermined. CDR3 length equals 12 residues. Per germline, CDR1 SGHNT and CDR2 YYREEE (reference sequence). Trimming cost V 2 bases and J 10 bases, with 10 bases left between them. The CDR3 is CASSFGAAEQFF. The DNA of the CDR3 is TGTGCCAGCAGCTTCGGCGCGGCAGAGCAGTTCTTC. Full variable domain (outside the CDR3, taken from reference TRBV5-4 and TRBJ2-1): ETGVTQSPTHLIKTRGQQVTLRCSSQSGHNTVSWYQQALGQGPQFIFQYYREEENGRGNFPPRFSGLQFPNYSSELNVNALELDDSALYLCASSFGAAEQFFGPGTRLTVL.

The rearrangement uses TRBV28 and TRBJ2-1; 7 bases agree with TRBD2. There are 19 residues in the CDR3. V lost 7 bases, J lost 4 bases, and 22 bases stayed unmatched. Germline V gene data show CDR1 as MDHEN and CDR2 as SYDVKM. As DNA, the CDR3 is TGTGCCAGCAACCCCGGGGGGACGGGGCGGGAGTCTACGTACAATGAGCAGTTCTTC. This sequence encodes CASNPGGTGRESTYNEQFF.

The gene calls are TRBV28 and TRBJ1-4; no definite D call. CDR3 size: 14 residues. CDR1 and CDR2 (germline): MDHEN, SYDVKM. V lost 2 bases, J lost 6 bases, and 10 bases lay in between. CDR3 DNA: TGTGCCAGCAGTTTAATAGGTGTGGATGAAAAACTGTTTTTT. It is translated as CASSLIGVDEKLFF.

The chain links TRBV2 to TRBJ1-6, with TRBD1 as a possible D gene (5 bases). V was cut by 2 bases and J by 5 bases, with 10 bases left in between. Germline V CDR1 and CDR2: SNHLY, FYNNEI. The CDR3 totals 15 residues. CDR3 sequence: CASSEMEGDNSPLHF. For the CDR3, the DNA is TGTGCCAGCAGTGAAATGGAAGGGGATAATTCACCCCTCCACTTT. The variable domain in full, with the rest retrieved from reference TRBV2 and TRBJ1-6, is EPEVTQTPSHQVTQMGQEVILRCVPISNHLYFYWYRQILGQKVEFLVSFYNNEISEKSEIFDDQFSVERPDGSNFTLKIRSTKLEDSAMYFCASSEMEGDNSPLHFGNGTRLTVT.

The V gene is TRBV5-6, the J gene TRBJ2-1; D gene unclear. Germline V gene sequence: CDR1 SGHDT, CDR2 YYEEEE. V was shortened by 0 bases and J by 4 bases, with 11 bases between the two germline ends. This CDR3 is 15 amino acids long. The CDR3 is CASSLGASLYNEQFF. The CDR3 bases are TGTGCCAGCAGCTTGGGGGCTAGTCTGTACAATGAGCAGTTCTTC.

The V gene is TRBV19, the J gene TRBJ2-5; 7 bases match TRBD1. The junction had 8 bases not matched to a gene; V was cut back by 2 bases and J by 5 bases. The CDR3 totals 15 residues. Germline CDR1 and CDR2: LNHDA and SQIVND (reference sequence). CDR3 nucleotide sequence: TGTGCCAGTAGTATATCCCCGACAGGGCCGGAGACCCAGTACTTC. It translates to CASSISPTGPETQYF.

CDR3 bases: TGTGCCAGTAATCAGGGTGGTGAAAAACTGTTTTTT. Protein sequence: CASNQGGEKLFF. The V gene is TRBV19, the J gene TRBJ1-4; D might be TRBD1 (5 bases). Trimming cost V 7 bases and J 7 bases, with 10 bases left between them. This CDR3 has 12 amino acids. The germline V gene has CDR1 LNHDA and CDR2 SQIVND (reference sequence). The complete variable domain, with remaining parts taken from reference TRBV19 and TRBJ1-4, reads DGGITQSPKYLFRKEGQNVTLSCEQNLNHDAMYWYRQDPGQGLRLIYYSQIVNDFQKGDIAEGYSVSREKKESFPLTVTSAQKNPTAFYLCASNQGGEKLFFGSGTQLSVL.

The genes are TRBV25-1 and TRBJ1-1; D may be TRBD1 (5 bases). The CDR3 extends over 17 amino acids. Trimming removed 4 bases from V and 1 base from J, with 19 bases in between. Germline assignment: CDR1 MGHDK and CDR2 SYGVNS. The CDR3 region has the DNA TGTGCCAGCAGTGCCCCGGGGGTAACCCGAAGGAACACTGAAGCTTTCTTT. This codes for CASSAPGVTRRNTEAFF.

V usage is TRBV3-1 (or the pseudogene TRBV3-2) and J usage is TRBJ2-7, with D perhaps matching TRBD2 (5 bases). The CDR3 has 16 amino acids. Trimming left V 4 bases short and J 5 bases short, with 21 bases between. Germline CDR1 is LGHDT and CDR2 is YNNKEL (reference sequence). The CDR3 coding sequence is TGTGCCAGCAGCCCTGTGGCGGGTCTAGCAAGTAACGAGCAGTACTTC. Its protein product is CASSPVAGLASNEQYF.

This chain joins TRBV7-3 and TRBJ2-5, with TRBD2 matching 8 bases. The CDR3 is made up of 13 amino acids. V lost 2 bases and J lost 7; bases outside the gene matches: 3. Germline V gene sequence: CDR1 SGHTA, CDR2 FQGTGA. The CDR3 DNA sequence: TGTGCCAGCAGCTTATCGGCGGGGGGGACCCAGTACTTC. Its protein is CASSLSAGGTQYF. Using reference TRBV7-3 and TRBJ2-5 for the parts outside the CDR3, the full variable domain is GAGVSQTPSNKVTEKGKYVELRCDPISGHTALYWYRQSLGQGPEFLIYFQGTGAADDSGLPNDRFFAVRPEGSVSTLKIQRTERGDSAVYLCASSLSAGGTQYFGPGTRLLVL.

The chain recombines TRBV5-1 with TRBJ2-1, with TRBD1 identical over 7 bases. V lost 7 bases to trimming and J lost 0 bases; unmatched junction nucleotides: 4. This CDR3 has 14 residues. Germline CDR1 and CDR2: SGHRS and YFSETQ. As DNA, the CDR3 is TGCGCCAGCCGCCGGGACAGCTCCTACAATGAGCAGTTCTTC. Translated, it gives CASRRDSSYNEQFF.

This clone was observed a single time. The same CDR3 is also encoded by other DNA sequences in this sample. The chain recombines TRBV13 with TRBJ2-7, with 8 bases matching TRBD2. J lost 2 bases, V lost 5 bases, and 5 bases had no gene match. The CDR3 sequence is 14 residues long. CDR1 PRHDT and CDR2 FYEKMQ come from the germline V gene (reference sequence). CDR3 in DNA: TGTGCCAGCAGCCCGGGCGGGGGGACCTACGAGCAGTACTTC. Encoded protein: CASSPGGGTYEQYF. The full variable domain, with the rest looked up from reference TRBV13 and TRBJ2-7, is AAGVIQSPRHLIKEKRETATLKCYPIPRHDTVYWYQQGPGQDPQFLISFYEKMQSDKGSIPDRFSAQQFSDYHSELNMSSLELGDSALYFCASSPGGGTYEQYFGPGTRLTVT.

This clone was seen only a few times. The genes are TRBV13 and TRBJ2-1, with no clear D. Looked up from germline, CDR1 is PRHDT and CDR2 is FYEKMQ (reference sequence). V lost 1 base and J lost 5, with 9 bases in between. This CDR3 comprises 14 residues. The CDR3 sequence: CASSLAGPNNEQFF. The CDR3 DNA reads TGTGCCAGCAGCTTAGCTGGCCCCAACAATGAGCAGTTCTTC.

This clone was detected only once. J is TRBJ2-1 and V is TRBV7-6; D may match TRBD1 or TRBD2 (5 bases each). This CDR3 comprises 13 residues. Germline CDR1 SGHVS, CDR2 FNYEAQ. Trimming shortened V by 5 bases and J by 8 bases, and 13 bases separated the two germline ends. In DNA, the CDR3 is TGTGCCAGCAGCACCCGGGACGGGTATGAGCAGTTCTTC. It specifies CASSTRDGYEQFF.

The chain uses TRBV28 and TRBJ1-2; D possibly corresponds to TRBD1 (6 bases). Germline loops: CDR1 MDHEN, CDR2 SYDVKM. The CDR3 length is 13 residues. Trimming pared 9 bases from V and 0 bases from J, leaving 11 bases between. The CDR3 DNA is TGTGCCAGTGGGACAACCACTAACTATGGCTACACCTTC. The encoded protein is CASGTTTNYGYTF.

This clone came up once. DNA of the CDR3: TGCACCAGCAGCCAAGATCTGGGGGGGCAACGTTCACCCCTCCACTTT. Residues: CTSSQDLGGQRSPLHF. This chain links TRBV1 with TRBJ1-6. TRBV1 is listed as a pseudogene. This CDR3 contains 16 residues.

The genes are TRBV19 and TRBJ2-2; TRBD1 or TRBD2 may be the D gene (6 bases each). This CDR3 spans 17 amino acids. Trimming removed 6 bases from V and 1 base from J, with 18 bases in between. Germline values: CDR1 LNHDA, CDR2 SQIVND (reference sequence). The CDR3 nucleotides read TGTGCCAGTAGGGGCACCTTTGGGGGGCTGAACACCGGGGAGCTGTTTTTT. This encodes CASRGTFGGLNTGELFF.